This T cell receptor beta chain emerged from a study of Graves' ophthalmopathy and Graves' hyperthyroidism. Study-wide points: Blood contained most expanded thyroid clonotypes exceeding 0.001 frequency.

This clonotype has ten or more counts. Its antigen is unknown. RNA transcripts served as template for amplifying TCR beta CDR3 sequences. Amplification began with first-round RT-PCR using HTBI primers, then second-round multiplex PCR was performed. Each CDR3 protein is one row after TCRdb ran MiXCR on the multiplex PCR reads. The sample lists almost 400,000 distinct CDR3 sequences; around 19% were seen once. The specimen sequenced was peripheral blood. This sequence was found in a woman aged 18 to 35 with Graves' ophthalmopathy.

The CDR3 region has the DNA TGTGCCAGCAGCGTAGAATCGAGGGAATTTGCCTATGGCTACACCTTC. It yields the protein CASSVESREFAYGYTF. The chain is built from TRBV9 and TRBJ1-2; D not certain. The CDR3 totals 16 residues. In germline, CDR1 is SGDLS, CDR2 YYNGEE. V lost 0 bases and J lost 4, with 16 bases in between. The variable domain in full, with the rest retrieved from reference TRBV9 and TRBJ1-2, is DSGVTQTPKHLITATGQRVTLRCSPRSGDLSVYWYQQSLDQGLQFLIQYYNGEERAKGNILERFSAQQFPDLHSELNLSSLELGDSALYFCASSVESREFAYGYTFGSGTRLTVV.